The clone carrying this TCR beta chain appeared once. Antigen specificity is unknown. This sample was included in a study of cytomegalovirus exposure and HLA in healthy donors. General study results and limits: The authors judged a highly shared variant cluster likely a sequencing artifact. At a 0.05 false discovery rate, a later analysis found 16,951 TCR beta sequences to be associated with HLA alleles.

Both 60 Vbeta primers and 13 Jbeta primers went into the PCR. Method: immunoSEQ multiplex PCR; TCRdb's copy keeps in-frame clones and lacks some. This repertoire shows about 180,000 clones, under 80% found once; its top ten account for roughly an eighth. Source material: PBMCs. The sequence was obtained from a woman between 50 and 59 years old in good health and CMV-seropositive.

The CDR3 spells CASSLRLAGGRDTQYF. CDR3 DNA sequence: TGTGCCAGCAGCCTTAGACTAGCGGGGGGACGAGATACGCAGTATTTT. The chain has TRBV13 and TRBJ2-3; TRBD2 matches at 13 bases. The germline gives CDR1 PRHDT, CDR2 FYEKMQ (reference sequence). The V and J ends lost 5 bases and 5 bases, in that order; junction bases with no gene match: 7. This CDR3 is built from 16 residues.